One sample yielded the 20 T cell receptor beta chains listed below, sequenced in a study of post-analysis software for immune sequencing data. Unique molecular identifiers featured in each of the TCR beta cDNA libraries. TCRdb re-called the PCR reads through MiXCR, storing one row per CDR3 protein. The sample gives fewer than 850,000 distinct CDR3 sequences, roughly 27% of which show up once; approximately 0.6% is in the top ten. General study findings and limits: TRBV5-6, TRBV5-1 and TRBV20-1 belonged to a set of roughly five TRBV segments that were more frequent in patients than controls.

No cognate antigen is known for these TCRs. The sequencing sample was made of blood. All receptors come from a girl between 10 and 17 years old with multiple sclerosis.

As for this clonotype: The junction differs from germline at one of its ends, possibly a read error. This chain uses TRBV3-1 with TRBJ1-2, with 9 bases that match TRBD1. This CDR3 has 14 amino acids. The germline V gene has CDR1 LGHDT and CDR2 YNNKEL (reference sequence). The CDR3 protein is CASSPPGQGSGYIF. The CDR3 DNA reads TGTGCCAGCAGCCCTCCGGGACAGGGATCTGGCTACATCTTC.

This clonotype was observed a few times. The genes are TRBV29-1 and TRBJ2-1, with D unresolved. Germline CDR1 is SQVTM and CDR2 is ANQGSEA. V lost 8 bases, J lost 9 bases, and 23 bases lay in between. This CDR3 has 14 residues. The CDR3 loop reads CSTRPSRSNGEQFF. CDR3 nucleotides: TGCAGCACCCGTCCGAGCCGGAGCAATGGTGAGCAGTTCTTC.

The chain carries TRBV2 and TRBJ1-4; 7 bases are a match to TRBD1. V was pared by 9 bases and J by 1 base, with 2 bases of the junction left unmatched. CDR3 length: 13 residues. Looked up from germline, CDR1 is SNHLY and CDR2 is FYNNEI. CDR3 nucleotide sequence: TGTGCCAGTAACAGGGGAACTAATGAAAAACTGTTTTTT. Protein: CASNRGTNEKLFF.

J is TRBJ2-5 and V is TRBV6-9, with D possibly being TRBD1 or TRBD2 (5 bases each). V was trimmed by 7 bases and J by 2 bases, leaving 26 bases between them. The germline V gene has CDR1 MNHGY and CDR2 SVAAGI. The CDR3 runs to 18 residues. The CDR3 DNA is TGTGCCAGCAATTTTCGAAGATTGGAAGTTGGGGGACAAGAGACCCAGTACTTC. This sequence encodes CASNFRRLEVGGQETQYF.

This clonotype has just a few counts. The rearrangement uses TRBV5-1 and TRBJ2-7, with a weak D call TRBD1 (5 bases). V lost 4 bases and J lost 6, with 23 bases in between. This CDR3 spans 16 amino acids. CDR1 and CDR2 from the germline V gene are SGHRS and YFSETQ. Here the CDR3 reads CASSPYDMAGIGEQYF. The CDR3 nucleotides read TGCGCCAGCAGCCCATACGACATGGCAGGGATAGGCGAGCAGTACTTC.

This clonotype came up many times. J is TRBJ2-7 and V is TRBV5-6, with 10 bases matching TRBD1. The CDR3 length is 14 residues. Unmatched junction bases numbered 5, after V lost 3 bases and J lost 5 bases. Germline V gives CDR1 SGHDT, CDR2 YYEEEE. CDR3 in amino acids: CASSSTGQGNEQYF. In nucleotides, the CDR3 is TGTGCCAGCAGCTCTACGGGACAGGGGAACGAGCAGTACTTC.

This clonotype has a handful of counts. The chain couples TRBV20-1 to TRBJ2-5; 7 bases agree with TRBD2. V shed 6 bases, J shed 7 bases, and the junction held 2 bases outside the gene matches. This CDR3 comprises 10 residues. Germline CDR1 reads DFQATT; CDR2 reads SNEGSKA (reference sequence). In DNA form, the CDR3 reads TGCAGTGCGGGGGGGGGGACCCAGTACTTC. Encoded protein: CSAGGGTQYF.

The chain couples TRBV6-6 to TRBJ1-5; no reliable D call. V lost 0 bases and J lost 1, with 7 bases in between. Germline V gene data show CDR1 as MNHNY and CDR2 as SVGAGI (reference sequence). The CDR3 consists of 15 residues. The CDR3: CASSYSPVSNQPQHF. The CDR3, as DNA: TGTGCCAGCAGTTACTCGCCAGTCAGCAATCAGCCCCAGCATTTT.

This clonotype was detected many times. The chain uses TRBV6-6 and TRBJ2-4; D is perhaps TRBD2 (7 bases). The germline V gene has CDR1 MNHNY and CDR2 SVGAGI (reference sequence). The CDR3 sequence is 14 residues long. V lost 7 bases, J lost 8 bases, and 18 bases lay in between. The CDR3: CASKKGGPWDIQYF. In DNA form, the CDR3 reads TGTGCCAGCAAAAAGGGGGGGCCGTGGGACATTCAGTACTTC.

This chain connects TRBV28 to TRBJ2-1, with 7 bases identical to TRBD1. V shed 3 bases and J 7 bases; nucleotides not matched to a gene: 15. The CDR3 extends over 17 amino acids. CDR1 and CDR2 from the germline V gene are MDHEN and SYDVKM. The CDR3 DNA reads as TGTGCCAGCAGTTTGGTCCGGACAGGTCAATTCGGGAATGAGCAGTTCTTC. It encodes CASSLVRTGQFGNEQFF.

This clonotype came up a few times. V usage is TRBV5-1 and J usage is TRBJ2-7; no reliable D call. Between the trimmed V and J ends, which lost 1 base and 4 bases, there was a span of 15 bases. Germline V gene sequence: CDR1 SGHRS, CDR2 YFSETQ. This CDR3 comprises 15 residues. CDR3 sequence: CASSLQQQSFYEQYF. In DNA, the CDR3 is TGCGCCAGCAGCTTGCAGCAACAAAGTTTTTACGAGCAGTACTTC.

This clonotype was seen ten or more times. The J gene is TRBJ1-2, the V gene TRBV4-1; TRBD1 agrees at 9 bases. Germline CDR1 and CDR2: MGHRA and YSYEKL. V shed 0 bases, J shed 8 bases, and the junction held 4 bases outside the gene matches. The CDR3 contains 14 residues. In DNA, the CDR3 is TGCGCCAGCAGCCAAGAGGGACAGGGTTACGGCTACACCTTC. This codes for CASSQEGQGYGYTF.

J is TRBJ2-3 and V is TRBV7-2, with a weak D call TRBD2 (6 bases). The CDR3 totals 14 residues. The V gene lost 3 bases and the J gene lost 4 bases, with 11 bases spanning the gap. CDR1 and CDR2 from the germline V gene are SGHTA and FQGNSA. The CDR3 nucleotides read TGTGCCAGCAGCTTGTTAGGGGAGGCAGATACGCAGTATTTT. This encodes CASSLLGEADTQYF.

The V call is TRBV20-1, the J call TRBJ2-1; TRBD2 agrees at 8 bases. Trimming removed 3 bases from V and 6 bases from J; junction bases left unmatched: 16. This CDR3 spans 17 amino acids. Germline V lookup: CDR1 DFQATT, CDR2 SNEGSKA (reference sequence). The CDR3 coding sequence is TGCAGTGCTAGGAGACCCCCATGGCGGGAGGACGGCAATGAGCAGTTCTTC. Translation gives CSARRPPWREDGNEQFF.

The chain uses TRBV2 and TRBJ2-5; the D is unclear. Germline V gene data show CDR1 as SNHLY and CDR2 as FYNNEI. V shed 1 base and J shed 5 bases, with 14 bases lying between them. The CDR3 has 15 amino acids. The CDR3 sequence: CASSEGRVRVETQYF. Written as DNA, the CDR3 is TGTGCCAGCAGTGAAGGTCGTGTAAGGGTTGAGACCCAGTACTTC.

The CDR3 spells CASSKSSYEQYF. CDR3 DNA: TGTGCCAGCAGTAAGAGCTCCTACGAGCAGTACTTC. The chain employs TRBV25-1 and TRBJ2-7; D is unclear. Germline CDR1 reads MGHDK; CDR2 reads SYGVNS. Deletions cut 5 bases from V and 0 bases from J, with 5 bases between. The CDR3 covers 12 residues.

This clonotype appeared a few times. The genes are TRBV28 and TRBJ1-5; possibly TRBD1 for D (5 bases). The CDR3 runs 16 residues. Trimming stripped 7 bases from V and 6 bases from J, with 22 bases between. The germline gives CDR1 MDHEN, CDR2 SYDVKM. This CDR3 reads CASNGQGAGLSQPQHF. The CDR3 DNA is TGTGCCAGCAACGGCCAGGGCGCGGGGTTGAGTCAGCCCCAGCATTTT.

The genes are TRBV12-3 or TRBV12-4 and TRBJ2-7, with 9 bases matching TRBD2. This CDR3 region has 14 residues. The ends lost 5 bases at V and 6 bases at J; junction bases unmatched: 8. CDR3 bases: TGTGCCAGCAGTACGGGACTAGCTCAGAGCGAGCAGTACTTC. Its protein product is CASSTGLAQSEQYF.

The chain has TRBV6-4 and TRBJ1-4; D possibly corresponds to TRBD1 (5 bases). The CDR3 is 15 residues long. Trimming left V 6 bases short and J 6 bases short, with 17 bases between. Germline CDR1 reads MRHNA; CDR2 reads SNTAGT. The CDR3 loop reads CASSPGGTRDEKLFF. The CDR3 DNA reads TGTGCCAGCAGCCCCGGTGGGACGAGAGATGAAAAACTGTTTTTT.

This clonotype was seen at least ten times. A read error may produce the germline difference seen at one junction end. The rearrangement joins TRBV5-1 to TRBJ1-2; D unclear. Germline CDR1 is SGHRS and CDR2 is YFSETQ. The CDR3 contains 14 residues. CDR3 nucleotides: TGTGCCAGCAGCTCCACCGGGGAAAACTATGGCTACACCTTC. Residues: CASSSTGENYGYTF.